This T cell receptor (beta chain) was observed in a study of blood T cell repertoires in COVID-19. The germline gives CDR1 SNHLY, CDR2 FYNNEI. The CDR3 has 14 residues. Trimming took 7 bases from V and 7 from J; bases not matched to a gene: 10. Generated by immunoSEQ multiplex PCR, the TCRdb table keeps only in-frame clones and is missing some. The sample consists of more than 400,000 clones, about nine tenths of them appearing once. Participant reports of clinical history set cohort assignment. This chain connects TRBV2 to TRBJ2-1, with TRBD2 identical over 7 bases. The material sequenced was PBMCs or T cells enriched from blood (not recorded which). This receptor was taken from a man aged 18-30 years who had recovered from COVID-19. CDR3 protein: CASTERETSNEQFF. The DNA of the CDR3 is TGTGCCAGCACGGAGCGGGAAACGAGTAATGAGCAGTTCTTC.